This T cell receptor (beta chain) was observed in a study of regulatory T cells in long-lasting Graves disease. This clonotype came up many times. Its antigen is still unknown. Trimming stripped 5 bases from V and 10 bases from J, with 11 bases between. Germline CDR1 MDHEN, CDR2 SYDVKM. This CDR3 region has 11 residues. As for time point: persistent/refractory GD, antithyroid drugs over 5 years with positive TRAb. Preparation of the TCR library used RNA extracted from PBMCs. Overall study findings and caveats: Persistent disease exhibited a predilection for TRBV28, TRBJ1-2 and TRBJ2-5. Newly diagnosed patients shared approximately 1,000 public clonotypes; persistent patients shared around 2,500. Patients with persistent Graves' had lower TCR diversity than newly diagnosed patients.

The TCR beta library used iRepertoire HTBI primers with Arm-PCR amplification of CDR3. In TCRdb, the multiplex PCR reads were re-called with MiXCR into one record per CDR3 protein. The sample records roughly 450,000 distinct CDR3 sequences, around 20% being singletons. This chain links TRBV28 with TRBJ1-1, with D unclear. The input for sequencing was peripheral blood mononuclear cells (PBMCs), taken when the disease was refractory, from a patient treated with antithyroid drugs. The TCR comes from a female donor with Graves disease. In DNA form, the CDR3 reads TGTGCCAGCAGTACCCCCGTGGGAGCTTTCTTT. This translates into CASSTPVGAFF.